Sequencing of this TCR beta chain was carried out in a study of immune evolution from preneoplasia to lung adenocarcinoma. Regarding the study as a whole: T cell clonality was higher in KRAS-mutant than EGFR-mutant or wild-type nodules. Normal lung had highest clonality; later lesions appeared denser, more diverse.

This clone has just one count. The antigen is not known. H&E slides confirmed each diagnosis, reviewed by two pathologists independently. Nucleic acids came from premalignant or tumor cells enriched by macro-dissection. Clones were sequenced by immunoSEQ multiplex PCR, and TCRdb holds only the in-frame ones, with some missing. This table has roughly 4,400 clones, under 85% appearing once. The sequenced material came from FFPE minimally invasive lung adenocarcinoma tissue. The receptor's source is a person aged 60-80 years with lung adenocarcinoma.

CDR3 nucleotide sequence: TGCGCCAGCAGCCAAGGTGGGGCCTACAATGAGCAGTTCTTC. Translated: CASSQGGAYNEQFF. This chain uses TRBV4-3 with TRBJ2-1, with D hard to call. Germline lookup yields CDR1 LGHNA and CDR2 YSLEER. This CDR3 is 14 amino acids long. Trimming shortened V by 1 base and J by 2 bases, and 6 bases separated the two germline ends.